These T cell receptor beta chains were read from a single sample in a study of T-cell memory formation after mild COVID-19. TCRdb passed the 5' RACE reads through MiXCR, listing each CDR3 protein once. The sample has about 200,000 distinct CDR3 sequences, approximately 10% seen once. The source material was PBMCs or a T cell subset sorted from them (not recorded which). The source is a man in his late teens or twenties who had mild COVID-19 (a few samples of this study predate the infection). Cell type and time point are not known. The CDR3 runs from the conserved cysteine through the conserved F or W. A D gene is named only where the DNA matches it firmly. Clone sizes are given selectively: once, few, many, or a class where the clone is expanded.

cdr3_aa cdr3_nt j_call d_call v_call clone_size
CASSSGQGRGSPLHF TGTGCCAGCAGTTCAGGACAGGGAAGGGGATCACCCCTCCACTTT TRBJ1-6 TRBD1 TRBV7-2 few
CASSQAETDRGLAKNIQYF TGTGCCAGCAGCCAAGCCGAGACGGACAGGGGGCTTGCCAAAAACATTCAGTACTTC TRBJ2-4 TRBD1 TRBV4-2 .
CASSWDSRNTGELFF TGTGCCAGCAGCTGGGACTCCCGGAACACCGGGGAGCTGTTTTTT TRBJ2-2 . TRBV7-2 many
CASSQTGTSGKETQYF TGCGCCAGCAGTCAGACCGGGACTAGCGGAAAAGAGACCCAGTACTTC TRBJ2-5 TRBD2 TRBV4-3 .
CASSLGSTLNTIYF TGCGCCAGCAGCTTGGGCAGCACTTTAAACACCATATATTTT TRBJ1-3 . TRBV5-1 .
CASSFDGLTGELFF TGTGCCAGCAGCTTTGATGGCCTTACCGGGGAGCTGTTTTTT TRBJ2-2 . TRBV7-9 .
CATSTPGTGGYTF TGTGCCACCAGCACACCAGGGACTGGGGGCTACACCTTC TRBJ1-2 . TRBV15 many
CASSPGTDREAFF TGTGCCAGCAGCCCAGGGACAGATCGAGAAGCTTTCTTT TRBJ1-1 TRBD1 TRBV7-2 few
CASSLAGAPTTQYF TGTGCCAGCAGCTTAGCAGGGGCCCCCACTACGCAGTATTTT TRBJ2-3 . TRBV7-9 .
CASSWQTAYEQYF TGTGCCAGCAGTTGGCAGACCGCCTACGAGCAGTACTTC TRBJ2-7 . TRBV2 few
CASSFSGDQPQHF TGTGCCAGCAGTTTCTCAGGGGATCAGCCCCAGCATTTT TRBJ1-5 . TRBV6-2/TRBV6-3 many
CASSFNSGGGYEQYF TGTGCCAGCAGCTTTAATAGCGGGGGGGGATACGAGCAGTACTTC TRBJ2-7 TRBD2 TRBV7-8 .
CASSKHREETQYF TGTGCCAGCAGCAAACACAGGGAAGAGACCCAGTACTTC TRBJ2-5 . TRBV11-1 few